This T cell receptor beta chain was identified during a study of shared clonotypes between healthy human individuals. At the level of the study: The study enrolled a couple of women and three men aged 18 to 49. Study results and caveats: Limitation of the genetic and exposure-history diversity represented came from the few donors. Between four donors, naive CD4 clonotypes were shared at a level of around 4.8%.

Worth noting for this clone: Its target is unknown.

It was about 180 ng DNA, 31,000 or so T cell genomes, that sorted-subset replicate PCRs used. Data came from immunoSEQ multiplex PCR; TCRdb stores just in-frame clones and leaves some out. The table has just under 350,000 clones, around 79% seen once; the top ten hold more than 9%. Sequenced material: memory CD4+ T cells sorted from blood. Subset denoted: CD45RA-negative fraction. The TCR was taken from a man younger than 40 in good health.

The CDR3 nucleotides are TGCGCCAGCAGCTTAGCCAGCGGGAGGAACAATGAGCAGTTCTTC. Protein product: CASSLASGRNNEQFF. The chain uses TRBV5-1 and TRBJ2-1, with 9 bases identical to TRBD2. Germline trimming cut 2 bases from V and 5 bases from J; bases unmatched to any gene: 5. The CDR3 covers 15 residues. Looked up from germline, CDR1 is SGHRS and CDR2 is YFSETQ.